This T cell receptor beta chain was sequenced during a study of human T cells and chemical hapten exposure. From the RACE reads, TCRdb called clonotypes with MiXCR, one entry per CDR3 protein. Here the sample spans over 70,000 distinct CDR3 sequences, about 14% being singletons. In its sample, this clonotype was seen a few times. Time point defined: pre-sensitization, week 0. This sample's treatment: therapeutic diphenylcyclopropenone sensitization with weekly scalp DPC. The CDR3 contains 16 residues. Germline V gene lookup returns CDR1 MDHEN and CDR2 SYDVKM. V was clipped by 2 bases and J by 0 bases, with 11 bases between them.

The rearrangement joins TRBV28 to TRBJ2-4, with D hard to call. The sample here was whole blood, taken in connection with sensitization to the hapten diphenylcyclopropenone (DPC). This sequence was found in a woman aged 45-65 years with alopecia areata. Some clones in this sample may be carry-over from other donors' samples. CDR3 region: CASSLGGKLAKNIQYF. The CDR3 nucleotides are TGTGCCAGCAGTTTAGGTGGAAAGCTAGCCAAAAACATTCAGTACTTC.